This T cell receptor beta chain came from a study of blood T cell repertoires in COVID-19. The wider study: The United States, Italy and Spain supplied acute and convalescent COVID-19 samples. The cDNA or gDNA used as material had been derived from T cells, B-cell-depleted T cells, or PBMCs.

Per the original data handling: The authors estimated nucleated cell counts from reference gene primer amplification. Clones were sequenced by immunoSEQ multiplex PCR, and TCRdb holds only the in-frame ones, with some missing. V, J and clone size were drawn from that table, and D and trimming were deduced from the DNA. The sample consists of about 190,000 clones, roughly 80% of them appearing once. Trimming took 6 bases from V and 2 from J, leaving 10 bases between them. Germline V gene data show CDR1 as MDHEN and CDR2 as SYDVKM. The CDR3 loop spans 13 amino acids. This clonotype was sampled from a man between 60 and 75 years old with active or convalescent COVID-19. This chain links TRBV28 with TRBJ1-1, with D unresolved. The sequencing input was peripheral blood. The CDR3 reads CASRNTVNTEAFF. The DNA for the CDR3 is TGTGCCAGCAGAAATACTGTAAACACTGAAGCTTTCTTT.